This T cell receptor beta chain was retrieved from a study of T cell repertoires in cytomegalovirus infection. TCRdb called the reads again in MiXCR, with one record for every CDR3 protein. This sample yields fewer than 650,000 distinct CDR3 sequences, of which roughly 42% are seen a single time; 48% belongs to the top ten. V was pared by 3 bases and J by 4 bases, with 6 bases of the junction left unmatched. The CDR3 consists of 15 residues. Per the germline V gene, CDR1 is KGHSH and CDR2 is LQKENI. This clonotype was seen only a few times. Its specificity is not known. This material consisted of cultured PBMCs, taken from culture after CMV antigen stimulation. The V gene is TRBV18, the J gene TRBJ1-1; 9 bases match TRBD1. The receptor was derived from a human donor in good health (CMV status not recorded). Some clones in this sample may be carry-over from other donors' samples. CDR3 nucleotide sequence: TGTGCCAGCTCACCTTGGACAGGGGCGGCCACTGAAGCTTTCTTT. It encodes CASSPWTGAATEAFF.